The clone carrying this TCR beta chain was found a few times. The CDR3 sequence is 15 residues long. The V and J ends lost 1 base and 3 bases respectively, with 10 bases between them. TCRdb ran MiXCR on the 5' RACE reads and lists one entry per CDR3 protein. The data show about 420,000 distinct CDR3 sequences, around a quarter seen once. This record belongs to a study of T-cell memory formation after mild COVID-19. The receptor was derived from an adult woman who had mild COVID-19 (a few samples of this study predate the infection). Cell type and time point are not known. The chain combines TRBV12-3 or TRBV12-4 with TRBJ1-5; possibly TRBD1 for D (5 bases). The sample was PBMCs or a T cell subset sorted from them (not recorded which). DNA for the CDR3: TGTGCCAGCAGTTTAGGACAGCCTTACAATCAGCCCCAGCATTTT. Protein sequence: CASSLGQPYNQPQHF.